These 9 T cell receptor beta chains originate from one sample sequenced in a study of T cells in Graves' hyperthyroidism and ophthalmopathy. Amplification of TCR beta CDR3 regions was performed using RNA transcripts as template. The TCR CDR3 was amplified in a first-round RT-PCR using the HTBI primer set. TCRdb re-analysed the multiplex PCR reads in MiXCR, keeping a single row per CDR3 protein. Among some 690,000 distinct CDR3 sequences listed, roughly 17% were seen once. Sequencing was performed on blood. These TCRs come from a man aged 45-65 years with Graves' hyperthyroidism.

Many counts were recorded for this clonotype. V usage is TRBV12-3 or TRBV12-4 and J usage is TRBJ2-7; tentatively, D is TRBD1 or TRBD2 (6 bases each). Trimming left V 6 bases short and J 6 bases short, with 21 bases between. This CDR3 contains 15 residues. The DNA for the CDR3 is TGTGCCAGCAGCTTTACGGGGGAACAGGGAGCCGAGCAGTACTTC. Its translation is CASSFTGEQGAEQYF.

V usage is TRBV30 and J usage is TRBJ2-1, with TRBD2 matching 10 bases. V shed 3 bases, J shed 2 bases, and the junction held 7 bases outside the gene matches. The germline gives CDR1 GTSNPN, CDR2 SVGIG (reference sequence). This CDR3 is built from 16 residues. CDR3: CAWSKQSGRAYNEQFF. The CDR3 DNA is TGTGCCTGGAGCAAGCAAAGCGGGAGGGCCTACAATGAGCAGTTCTTC.

This clonotype was recorded many times. The genes are TRBV6-2 or TRBV6-3 and TRBJ1-2, with D unclear. The CDR3 covers 13 residues. Per germline, CDR1 MNHEY and CDR2 SVGEGT. Trimming removed 0 bases at V and 3 bases at J, with 5 bases between. CDR3: CASSYSPDYGYTF. In DNA, the CDR3 is TGTGCCAGCAGTTACTCGCCAGACTATGGCTACACCTTC.

The V and J genes are TRBV3-1 and TRBJ2-7; D is possibly TRBD1 (5 bases). Per the germline V gene, CDR1 is LGHDT and CDR2 is YNNKEL (reference sequence). The length of the CDR3 is 15 residues. Trimming left V 1 base short and J 5 bases short, with 15 bases between. The CDR3 sequence: CASSQGVRQHDEQYF. The CDR3 DNA reads TGTGCCAGCAGCCAAGGTGTGAGACAGCATGACGAGCAGTACTTC.

The CDR3 loop reads CASSELAGGPGAQYF. CDR3 bases: TGTGCCAGCAGTGAACTAGCGGGAGGGCCGGGGGCCCAGTACTTC. This chain links TRBV25-1 with TRBJ2-5, with 12 bases identical to TRBD2. CDR3 length: 15 amino acids. The V gene end was trimmed by 2 bases and the J gene end by 9 bases; junction bases not matched to a gene: 7. Germline loops: CDR1 MGHDK, CDR2 SYGVNS.

This clonotype was observed many times. The genes are TRBV20-1 and TRBJ1-2; a possible D gene is TRBD1 (5 bases). Trimming left V 1 base short and J 6 bases short, with 21 bases between. Germline V gives CDR1 DFQATT, CDR2 SNEGSKA (reference sequence). The CDR3 has 16 residues. The CDR3 nucleotides read TGCAGTGCTAGAGCCCTGACCCGGCAGGGTAAGGATGGCTACACCTTC. This sequence encodes CSARALTRQGKDGYTF.

The rearrangement links TRBV7-2 to TRBJ2-2; D possibly corresponds to TRBD2 (5 bases). The CDR3 runs to 13 residues. Trimming pared 5 bases from V and 7 bases from J, leaving 11 bases between. The V gene's germline CDR1 is SGHTA and CDR2 FQGNSA. CDR3: CASSQRTDGELFF. DNA of the CDR3: TGTGCCAGCAGCCAACGGACTGACGGGGAGCTGTTTTTT.

In this sample, this clonotype turned up many times. The chain combines TRBV9 with TRBJ2-7; TRBD1 agrees at 7 bases. Germline CDR1 reads SGDLS; CDR2 reads YYNGEE. J was trimmed by 2 bases and V by 3 bases; bases with no gene match: 2. This CDR3 is 13 amino acids long. The CDR3 DNA is TGTGCCAGCAGCGGGGACAGTGCCTACGAGCAGTACTTC. Translation gives CASSGDSAYEQYF.

This clonotype appeared many times. The chain has TRBV28 and TRBJ2-1, with D perhaps TRBD1 (5 bases). CDR3 length: 15 amino acids. Germline values: CDR1 MDHEN, CDR2 SYDVKM. The V gene lost 5 bases and the J gene lost 0 bases, with 11 bases spanning the gap. As DNA, the CDR3 is TGTGCCAGCAGTACAAGGGGAAGCTCCTACAATGAGCAGTTCTTC. Its protein is CASSTRGSSYNEQFF.